The following is a TCR beta chain sequence with its context. No cognate antigen has been identified for it. Per-base qualities were not stored, and no clone one base away is much larger. The time point label, as the study defines it: baseline before first vaccination. The vaccinee samples were drawn from two UK trials, COV001 and COV002, one of which was a single-blind randomized controlled phase 2/3 trial testing AZD1222 (ChAdOx1 nCoV-19) in healthy adults. For TCRbeta chain sequencing, PBMC samples were collected from trial participants at day 0 and at day 28 after the second dose. The source of the sample is a study of T cell responses to AZD1222 COVID-19 vaccine (dated by TCRdb to the early 2020s). Broadly, across the study: AZD1222 recipients whose second dose came at about 4 weeks and those whose second dose came at about 12 weeks were combined into one group, since spike-specific TCR depth and breadth did not differ between the two schedules. A total of around 240 trial participants underwent TCR sequencing, of whom roughly 210 had received two doses of AZD1222 and about 25 had received two doses of the MenACWY control vaccine. Trial participants were enrolled by age into 18-55, 56-69 and 70-plus year subgroups, with roughly 150, 30 and 60 TCR-sequenced participants respectively. Results and caveats for the whole study, not just this receptor: Participants were mostly white British and included more females than males, and it was suggested by the authors that clonal diversity may have been underestimated. The 56-69-year group was small, and its depth increase did not reach significance, likely because of low power. Conclusions about previously exposed vaccinees are limited, since just five to seven AZD1222 recipients were seropositive for SARS-CoV-2 at baseline. Epitopes outside the regions mutated in the B.1.351 and B.1.1.7 variants were reportedly recognized by nearly half of the unique spike-specific TCRs. After two AZD1222 doses, both the breadth and the depth of spike-specific TCRs were significantly higher than at day 0 and than in MenACWY recipients. The whole spike protein was spanned by vaccine-associated CD4 TCRs, and dominant responses were seen in regions 160-218 and 743-854. No day 14 peak-response samples were available, so repertoires were characterized only after the peak T cell response.

The CDR3 regions of human TCRbeta chains were analyzed by immunosequencing. The study's own analysis went as follows. Repertoire TCRs were checked for matches against a reference library of SARS-CoV-2-specific TCRs that had been generated using the MIRA antigen-specificity platform. Breadth was defined as the fraction of unique TCRs that were SARS-CoV-2-associated. Depth was defined as the fraction of total T cells that were SARS-CoV-2-associated. Using the MIRA data, every spike-specific TCR was mapped to the spike region that the TCR reacted to and assigned to either a CD4 or a CD8 class. Log10-transformed breadth and depth values were compared by one-way ANOVA with Sidak's multiple comparisons tests. TCRdb holds this immuneACCESS table with in-frame rearrangements only. Some clones are missing; in checked studies, unresolved V genes explain under half, and the rest has no known cause. The V and J calls and clone size are taken from that table; D and trimming were inferred from the DNA. For this sample there are some 130,000 clones; approximately 88% appear just once. The ten largest clonotypes hold approximately 6.8% of the sample.

The junction carries 9 bases between V and J, which are trimmed by 4 bases and 3 bases respectively. Including the terminal cysteine and phenylalanine, the CDR3 comprises 14 residues. Only the CDR3 portion is preserved as DNA: 42 bases, with reading frame beginning at the first base. As encoded in the germline V gene (reference sequence), CDR1 is PRHDT while CDR2 is FYEKMQ. This clonotype was sampled from an adult in good health. Recombination linked TRBV13 to TRBJ2-2; a weak D assignment points to TRBD1 (6 bases agree). The sequencing used peripheral blood, collected on day 0 of AZD1222 vaccination. The sequence in DNA is TGTGCCAGCAGCTCACAGGGATACACCGGGGAGCTGTTTTTT. Its amino acids are CASSSQGYTGELFF. Where the CDR3 stops, the reference TRBV13 and TRBJ2-2 genes take over; the full variable domain is AAGVIQSPRHLIKEKRETATLKCYPIPRHDTVYWYQQGPGQDPQFLISFYEKMQSDKGSIPDRFSAQQFSDYHSELNMSSLELGDSALYFCASSSQGYTGELFFGEGSRLTVL.